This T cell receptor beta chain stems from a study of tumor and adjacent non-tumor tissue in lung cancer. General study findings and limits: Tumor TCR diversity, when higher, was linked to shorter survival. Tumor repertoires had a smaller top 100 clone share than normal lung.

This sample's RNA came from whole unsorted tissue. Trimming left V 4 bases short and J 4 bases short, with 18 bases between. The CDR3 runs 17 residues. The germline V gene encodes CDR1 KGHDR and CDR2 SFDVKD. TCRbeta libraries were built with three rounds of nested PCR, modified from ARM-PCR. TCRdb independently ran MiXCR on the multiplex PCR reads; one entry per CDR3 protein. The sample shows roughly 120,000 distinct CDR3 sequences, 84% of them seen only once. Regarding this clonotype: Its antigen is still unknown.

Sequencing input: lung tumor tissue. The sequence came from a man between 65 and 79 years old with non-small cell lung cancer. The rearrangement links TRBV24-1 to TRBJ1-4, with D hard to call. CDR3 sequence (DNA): TGTGCCACCAGTGAGCCGCAGGTATATATAATTAATGAAAAACTGTTTTTT. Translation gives CATSEPQVYIINEKLFF.